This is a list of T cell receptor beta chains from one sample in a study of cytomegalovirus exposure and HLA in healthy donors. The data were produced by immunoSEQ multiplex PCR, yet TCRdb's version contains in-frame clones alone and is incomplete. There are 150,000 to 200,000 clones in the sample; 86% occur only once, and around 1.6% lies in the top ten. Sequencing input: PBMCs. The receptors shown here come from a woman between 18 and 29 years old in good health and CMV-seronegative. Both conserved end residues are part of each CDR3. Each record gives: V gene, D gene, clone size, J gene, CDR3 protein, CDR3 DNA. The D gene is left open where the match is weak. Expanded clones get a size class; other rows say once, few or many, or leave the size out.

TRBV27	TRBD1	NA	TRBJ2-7	CASSHAGTGVKEQYF	TGTGCCAGCAGCCATGCGGGGACAGGAGTAAAAGAGCAGTACTTC
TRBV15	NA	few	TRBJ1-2	CATSRDPADGYTF	TGTGCCACCAGCAGAGATCCCGCAGATGGCTACACCTTC
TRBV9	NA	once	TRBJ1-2	CASSAGGINYGYTF	TGTGCCAGCAGCGCGGGGGGTATAAACTATGGCTACACCTTC
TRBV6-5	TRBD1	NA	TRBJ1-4	CASRPQGSANEKLFF	TGTGCCAGCAGACCACAGGGGTCGGCTAATGAAAAACTGTTTTTT
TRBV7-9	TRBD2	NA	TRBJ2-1	CASSPLGSGNYNEQFF	TGTGCCAGCAGCCCCCTCGGTAGCGGGAACTACAATGAGCAGTTCTTC
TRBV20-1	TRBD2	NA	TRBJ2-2	CSAWGGGELFF	TGCAGTGCCTGGGGGGGCGGGGAGCTGTTTTTT
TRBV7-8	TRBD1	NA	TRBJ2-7	CASSLDQGAIYEQYF	TGTGCCAGCAGCTTAGATCAGGGGGCGATCTACGAGCAGTACTTC
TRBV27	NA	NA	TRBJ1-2	CASSLSGVDGYTF	TGTGCCAGCAGTTTATCAGGGGTGGACGGCTACACCTTC
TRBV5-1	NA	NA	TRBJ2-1	CASSAGQNTYNEQFF	TGCGCCAGCAGCGCGGGACAGAATACTTACAATGAGCAGTTCTTC
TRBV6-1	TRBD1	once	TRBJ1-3	CASSEDRRKGNTIYF	TGTGCCAGCAGTGAGGACAGGAGGAAGGGAAACACCATATATTTT
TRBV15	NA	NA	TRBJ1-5	CATRDSKGYVSSNQPQHF	TGTGCCACCAGGGATAGCAAGGGGTATGTGTCTAGCAATCAGCCCCAGCATTTT
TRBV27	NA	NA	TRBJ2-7	CASRRGDSYEQYF	TGTGCCAGCAGACGCGGGGACTCCTACGAGCAGTACTTC
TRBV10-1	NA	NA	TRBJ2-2	CASKQGGPSQYGELFF	TGCGCCAGCAAGCAGGGTGGGCCTTCCCAATACGGGGAGCTGTTTTTT
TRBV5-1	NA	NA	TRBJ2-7	CASSLWRDEQYF	TGCGCCAGCAGCTTGTGGAGGGACGAGCAGTACTTC
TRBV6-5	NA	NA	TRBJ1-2	CASSRDRRYGYTF	TGTGCCAGCAGTCGCGACAGGAGATATGGCTACACCTTC
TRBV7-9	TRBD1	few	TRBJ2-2	CASSAWTGVIGELFF	TGTGCCAGCAGCGCTTGGACAGGGGTCATTGGGGAGCTGTTTTTT
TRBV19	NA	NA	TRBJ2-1	CASTIGVGPYNEQFF	TGTGCCAGTACCATCGGGGTAGGGCCCTACAATGAGCAGTTCTTC
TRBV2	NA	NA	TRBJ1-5	CASSEWRDGQPQHF	TGTGCCAGCAGTGAGTGGAGGGATGGGCAGCCCCAGCATTTT
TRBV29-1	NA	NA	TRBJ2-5	CSVENYRGTGETQYF	TGCAGCGTTGAAAATTACCGGGGGACGGGGGAGACCCAGTACTTC
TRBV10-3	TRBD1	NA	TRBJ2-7	CAISGWGQGHYEQYF	TGTGCCATCAGTGGATGGGGACAGGGCCATTACGAGCAGTACTTC
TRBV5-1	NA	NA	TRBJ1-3	CASSLAGGYSGNTIYF	TGCGCCAGCAGCTTGGCCGGAGGGTACTCTGGAAACACCATATATTTT
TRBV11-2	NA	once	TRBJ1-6	CASSLEGGHSPLHF	TGTGCCAGCAGCTTAGAAGGCGGGCATTCACCCCTCCACTTT
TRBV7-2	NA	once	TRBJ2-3	CASSLGIGGSTDTQYF	TGTGCCAGCAGCTTAGGGATCGGCGGTAGCACAGATACGCAGTATTTT
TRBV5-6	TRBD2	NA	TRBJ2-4	CASSLYRTSGGGNIQYF	TGTGCCAGCAGCTTGTATAGAACTAGCGGGGGAGGAAACATTCAGTACTTC
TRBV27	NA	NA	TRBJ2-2	CASSLRGGVPGELFF	TGTGCCAGCAGTTTAAGAGGGGGGGTCCCCGGGGAGCTGTTTTTT
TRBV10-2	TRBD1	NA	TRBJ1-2	CASIGADRVSGYTF	TGCGCCAGCATAGGGGCCGACAGGGTCAGTGGCTACACCTTC
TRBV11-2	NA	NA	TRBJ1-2	CASTSDSYGYTF	TGTGCCAGCACCTCCGATAGCTATGGCTACACCTTC
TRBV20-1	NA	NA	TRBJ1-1	CSAITGTEAFF	TGCAGTGCTATTACCGGTACTGAAGCTTTCTTT
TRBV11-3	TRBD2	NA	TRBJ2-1	CASSSGGSGRAVF	TGTGCCAGCAGCTCAGGAGGCAGCGGGAGGGCCGTCTTC